This TCR beta chain was obtained from a study of OX40 agonist ivuxolimab in advanced cancers. Study conclusions and caveats: The CD4+ and CD8+ T cells in the blood had expanded clonally by week 6 at 0.1 to 3.0 mg/kg. The expanded peripheral T cells' antigen specificity was not determined.

The ends lost 5 bases at V and 2 bases at J; junction bases unmatched: 7. Looked up from germline, CDR1 is SGHTA and CDR2 is FQGNSA. The CDR3 covers 15 residues. Method: immunoSEQ multiplex PCR; TCRdb's copy keeps in-frame clones and lacks some. The data contain 77,000 or so clones, approximately 92% of them seen just once; the ten biggest clones take up 0.32%. This clone was recorded a few times. The target antigen is unknown. Sample: CD4+ or CD8+ T cells sorted from blood, taken in a trial of the OX40 agonist ivuxolimab. The rearrangement uses TRBV7-2 and TRBJ2-7; 9 bases match TRBD1. This clonotype was obtained from an adult with an advanced solid tumor such as melanoma, head and neck, liver or kidney cancer. DNA of the CDR3: TGTGCCAGCAGCCGATGGACAGGGGAAACCTACGAGCAGTACTTC. Encoded protein: CASSRWTGETYEQYF.